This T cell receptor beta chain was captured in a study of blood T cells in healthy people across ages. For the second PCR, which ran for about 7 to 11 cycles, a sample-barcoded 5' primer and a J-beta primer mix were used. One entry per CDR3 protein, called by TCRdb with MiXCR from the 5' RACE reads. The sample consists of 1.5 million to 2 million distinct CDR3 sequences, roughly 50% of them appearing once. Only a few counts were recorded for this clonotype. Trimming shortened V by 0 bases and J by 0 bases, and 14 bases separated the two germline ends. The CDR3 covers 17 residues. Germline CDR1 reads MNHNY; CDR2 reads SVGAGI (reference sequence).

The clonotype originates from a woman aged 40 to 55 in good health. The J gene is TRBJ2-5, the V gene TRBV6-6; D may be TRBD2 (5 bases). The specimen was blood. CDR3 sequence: CASSYSTIQAHQETQYF. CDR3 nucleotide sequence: TGTGCCAGCAGTTACTCGACTATCCAGGCACACCAAGAGACCCAGTACTTC.